The present T cell receptor beta chain was sequenced within a study of metastatic and nonmetastatic thyroid tumors. Study overall: The comparison covered peripheral blood and tumor or nodule tissue in malignant and benign thyroid patients.

As concerns this clone: The antigen is undetermined.

Study-wide points: The reported finding was significantly higher TCR beta diversity in malignant thyroid tumors relative to benign nodules, in blood and tumor.

Every patient underwent thyroid surgery untreated. Original analysis: The authors used CDR3 differences across clinicopathological groups to build a distant-metastasis classifier for papillary thyroid cancer. TCRdb used MiXCR to call clones anew from the PCR reads. The V and J calls here are based on TCRdb, not the publication. This table holds fewer than 15,000 clones, 28% found once. The CDR3 covers 13 residues. The V gene's germline CDR1 is GTSNPN and CDR2 SVGIG (reference sequence). J gave up 5 bases and V 5 bases, and 8 bases lay outside the gene matches. What was sequenced was tumor tissue. V gene TRBV30 combines with J gene TRBJ2-7; TRBD2 matches 8 bases. The sequence came from a female donor with papillary thyroid cancer or a benign thyroid nodule (not recorded which). Some clones in this sample may be carry-over from other donors' samples. The CDR3 region is CAWEARGANEQYF. The CDR3 DNA follows: TGTGCCTGGGAGGCGCGGGGGGCGAACGAGCAGTACTTC.